This T cell receptor (beta chain) is drawn from a study of regulatory and conventional T cells in RAG deficiency. This table comes from immunoSEQ multiplex PCR, and its TCRdb copy is limited to in-frame clones, with some not included. The top ten clones hold 9.5% to 15% of a sample with 6,500 to 7,000 clones, roughly four fifths of them seen once. This CDR3 comprises 14 residues. Germline CDR1 is SNHLY and CDR2 is FYNNEI. V dropped 6 bases and J dropped 4; count of bases not matched to a gene: 5. Another study also made use of these data, one on regulatory T cells. From that paper: Amplification used 52 TRBV primers and 13 TRBJ primers. Skewed V and J usage and few unique V-J pairs marked patient repertoires, most in Tregs.

The sample consisted of CD8+ T cells sorted from blood. This clonotype originated in a human donor in good health. J is TRBJ1-4 and V is TRBV2; 7 bases align to TRBD1. This CDR3 is CASSSGTDNEKLFF. In DNA, the CDR3 is TGTGCCAGCAGCTCCGGGACAGATAATGAAAAACTGTTTTTT.